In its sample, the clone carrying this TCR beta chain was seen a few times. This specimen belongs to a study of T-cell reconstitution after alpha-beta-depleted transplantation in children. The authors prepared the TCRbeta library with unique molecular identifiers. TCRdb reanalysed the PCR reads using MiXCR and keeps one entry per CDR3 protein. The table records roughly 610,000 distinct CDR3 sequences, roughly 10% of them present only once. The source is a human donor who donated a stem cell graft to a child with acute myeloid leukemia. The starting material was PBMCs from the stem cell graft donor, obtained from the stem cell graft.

DNA for the CDR3: TGTGCCAGCAGCTCCAGGGGGTCCCACAATGAGCAGTTCTTC. This sequence encodes CASSSRGSHNEQFF. V gene TRBV11-1 combines with J gene TRBJ2-1; 7 bases are shared with TRBD1. The CDR3 consists of 14 residues. Germline V gene sequence: CDR1 SGHAT, CDR2 FQDESV (reference sequence). Trimming removed 4 bases from V and 5 bases from J; junction bases left unmatched: 5.